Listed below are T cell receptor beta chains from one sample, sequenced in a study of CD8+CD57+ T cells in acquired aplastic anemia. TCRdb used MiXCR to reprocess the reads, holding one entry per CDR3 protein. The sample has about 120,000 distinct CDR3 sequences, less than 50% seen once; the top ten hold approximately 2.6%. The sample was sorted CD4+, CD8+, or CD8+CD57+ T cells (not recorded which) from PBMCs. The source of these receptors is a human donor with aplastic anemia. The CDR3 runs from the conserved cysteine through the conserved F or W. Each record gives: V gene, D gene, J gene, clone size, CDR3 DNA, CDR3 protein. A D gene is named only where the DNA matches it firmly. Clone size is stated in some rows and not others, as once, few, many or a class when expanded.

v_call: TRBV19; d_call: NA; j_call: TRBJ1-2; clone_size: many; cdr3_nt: TGTGCCAGTAGTATGGCGGAAAGGGGCTATGGCTACACCTTC; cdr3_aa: CASSMAERGYGYTF
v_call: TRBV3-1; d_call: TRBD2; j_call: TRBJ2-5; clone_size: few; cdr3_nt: TGTGCCAGCAGCCGCCGGGGCGGGGGGGAGACCCAGTACTTC; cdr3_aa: CASSRRGGGETQYF
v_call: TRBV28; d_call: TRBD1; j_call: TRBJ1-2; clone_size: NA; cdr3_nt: TGTGCCAGCAGTAGATGGACAGGTACAGCTAACTATGGCTACACCTTC; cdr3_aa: CASSRWTGTANYGYTF
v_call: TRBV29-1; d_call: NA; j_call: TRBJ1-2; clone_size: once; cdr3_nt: TGCAGCGTTGATGAGGGGCAGGGGAACATGGATGGCTACACCTTC; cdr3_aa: CSVDEGQGNMDGYTF
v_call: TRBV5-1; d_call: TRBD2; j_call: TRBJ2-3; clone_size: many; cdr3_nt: TGCGCCAGCAGCCAAAATAGCGGGGGGACAACAGATACGCAGTATTTT; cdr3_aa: CASSQNSGGTTDTQYF
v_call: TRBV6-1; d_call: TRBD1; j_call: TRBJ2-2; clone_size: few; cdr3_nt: TGTGCCAGCACTGATCAGGGGGCGCGAACCGGGGAGCTGTTTTTT; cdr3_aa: CASTDQGARTGELFF
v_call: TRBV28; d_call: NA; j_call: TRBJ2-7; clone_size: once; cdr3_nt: TGTGCCAGCAGCTTAAACTGGGGGCCCTACGAGCAGTACTTC; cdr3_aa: CASSLNWGPYEQYF
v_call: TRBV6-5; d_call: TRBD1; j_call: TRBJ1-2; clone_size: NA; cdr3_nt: TGTGCCAGCAGTTACAGGGGGCGCCTTGGCTACACCTTC; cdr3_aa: CASSYRGRLGYTF
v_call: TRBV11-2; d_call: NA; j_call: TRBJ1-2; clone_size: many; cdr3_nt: TGTGCCAGCAGCCCAGGAGGCTATGGCTACACCTTC; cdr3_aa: CASSPGGYGYTF
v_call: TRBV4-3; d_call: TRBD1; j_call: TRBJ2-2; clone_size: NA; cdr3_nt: TGCGCCAGCAGCCTAATGACCGCGGGACAGGCGAACACCGGGGAGCTGTTTTTT; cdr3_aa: CASSLMTAGQANTGELFF
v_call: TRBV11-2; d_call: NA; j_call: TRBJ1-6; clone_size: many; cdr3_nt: TGTGCCACCCAGAACGGGGGAGACTCACCCCTCCACTTT; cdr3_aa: CATQNGGDSPLHF
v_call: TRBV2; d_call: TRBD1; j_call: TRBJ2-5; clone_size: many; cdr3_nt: TGTGCCAGCAGCCAGGACAGGGGAGGTTTCCAAGAGACCCAGTACTTC; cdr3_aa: CASSQDRGGFQETQYF
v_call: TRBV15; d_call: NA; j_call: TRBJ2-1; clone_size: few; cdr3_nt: TGTGCCACCAGCAAGGTTTACAATGAGCAGTTCTTC; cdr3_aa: CATSKVYNEQFF
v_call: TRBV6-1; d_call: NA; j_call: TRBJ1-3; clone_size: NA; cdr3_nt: TGTGCCACCTGCCGGACAGCTGGAAACACCATATATTTT; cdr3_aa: CATCRTAGNTIYF
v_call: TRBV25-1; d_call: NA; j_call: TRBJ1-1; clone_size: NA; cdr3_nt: TGTGCCAGCACGAGTTTCAGGGACACTGAAGCTTTCTTT; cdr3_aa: CASTSFRDTEAFF
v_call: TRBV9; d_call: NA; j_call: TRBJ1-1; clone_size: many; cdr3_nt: TGTGCCAGCAGCCCGAGATGGGACGTTAACACTGAAGCTTTCTTT; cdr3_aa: CASSPRWDVNTEAFF
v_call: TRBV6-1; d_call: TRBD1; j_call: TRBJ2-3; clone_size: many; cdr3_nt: TGTGCCAGCAGTGAACAAAGGACAGGGAGTGATACGCAGTATTTT; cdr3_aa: CASSEQRTGSDTQYF
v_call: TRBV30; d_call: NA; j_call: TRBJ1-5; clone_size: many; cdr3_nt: TGTGCCTGGAATCCCTCACGGGATCAGCCCCAGCATTTT; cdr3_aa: CAWNPSRDQPQHF
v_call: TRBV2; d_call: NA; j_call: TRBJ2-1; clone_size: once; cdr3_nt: TGTGCCAGCAGTTCGGGCAATGAGCAGTTCTTC; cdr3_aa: CASSSGNEQFF
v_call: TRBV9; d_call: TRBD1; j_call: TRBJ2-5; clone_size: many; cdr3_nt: TGTGCCAGCAGCGCCAGCCCCGGGACAGGGGGACAAGAGACCCAGTACTTC; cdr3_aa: CASSASPGTGGQETQYF
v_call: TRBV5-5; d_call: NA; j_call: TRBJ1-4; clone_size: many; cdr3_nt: TGTGCCAGCAGCTTGGCCGTGATATCAACGGATGAAAAACTGTTTTTT; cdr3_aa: CASSLAVISTDEKLFF
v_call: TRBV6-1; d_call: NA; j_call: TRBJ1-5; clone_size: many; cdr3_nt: TGTGCCAGCAGTGAAGGGTCCTATGGGCCCCAGCATTTT; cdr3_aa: CASSEGSYGPQHF
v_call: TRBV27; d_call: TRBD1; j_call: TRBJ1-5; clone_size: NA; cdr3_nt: TGTGCCAGCAGTCCCTCGACAGGGTTCCAGCCCCAGCATTTT; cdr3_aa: CASSPSTGFQPQHF
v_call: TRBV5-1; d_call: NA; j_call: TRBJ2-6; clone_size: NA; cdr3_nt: TGCGCCAGCAGTACGCGCAGCTCTGGGGCCAACGTCCTGACTTTC; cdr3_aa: CASSTRSSGANVLTF
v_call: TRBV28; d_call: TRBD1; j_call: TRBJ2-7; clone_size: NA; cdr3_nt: TGTGCCACCACGGGACAGCCTACCTACGAGCAGTACTTC; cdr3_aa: CATTGQPTYEQYF
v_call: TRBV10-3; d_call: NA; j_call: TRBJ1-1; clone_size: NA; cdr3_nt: TGTGCCATCGGATTGGGCACTGAAGCTTTCTTT; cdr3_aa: CAIGLGTEAFF
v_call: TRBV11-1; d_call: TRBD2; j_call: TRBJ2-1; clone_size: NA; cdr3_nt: TGTGCCAGCACTTATTTACTAGCGGGGGGGCAGGACTCCTACAATGAGCAGTTCTTC; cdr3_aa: CASTYLLAGGQDSYNEQFF
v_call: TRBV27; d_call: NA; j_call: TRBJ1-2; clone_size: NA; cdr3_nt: TGTGCCAGCAGTGTTGGGACGGCTAACTATGGCTACACCTTC; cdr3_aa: CASSVGTANYGYTF
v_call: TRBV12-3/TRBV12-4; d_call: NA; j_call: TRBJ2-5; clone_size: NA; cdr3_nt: TGTGCCGGATGGGGACTAGAGACCCAGTACTTC; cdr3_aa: CAGWGLETQYF
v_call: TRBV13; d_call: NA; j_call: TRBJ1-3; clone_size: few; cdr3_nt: TGTGCCAGCAGCCCCCGGGGGGGCGGGACGGCAATCCTCTCTGGAAACACCATATATTTT; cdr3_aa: CASSPRGGGTAILSGNTIYF
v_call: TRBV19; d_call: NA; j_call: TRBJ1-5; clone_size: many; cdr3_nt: TGTGCCAGTAAGGGGGAACAGGGTGAACAGCCCCAGCATTTT; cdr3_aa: CASKGEQGEQPQHF
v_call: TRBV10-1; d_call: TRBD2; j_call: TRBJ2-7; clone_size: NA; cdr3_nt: TGCGCCAGCAGCGACGTCCCGGGGGGCTCCTACGAGCAGTACTTC; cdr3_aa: CASSDVPGGSYEQYF
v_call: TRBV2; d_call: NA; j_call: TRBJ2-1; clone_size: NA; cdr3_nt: TGTGCCAGCAGTGATACAGGACAAGACTACAATGAGCAGTTCTTC; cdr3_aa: CASSDTGQDYNEQFF
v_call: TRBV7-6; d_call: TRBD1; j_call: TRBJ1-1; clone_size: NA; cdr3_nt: TGTGCCAGCAGCTTGAGGGGGACAGAAGATTCTGAAGCTTTCTTT; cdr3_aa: CASSLRGTEDSEAFF
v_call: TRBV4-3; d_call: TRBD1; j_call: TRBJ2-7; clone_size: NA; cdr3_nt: TGCGCCAGCAGCCAAGGTCGGCAGGGGGCTTACGAGCAGTACTTC; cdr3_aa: CASSQGRQGAYEQYF
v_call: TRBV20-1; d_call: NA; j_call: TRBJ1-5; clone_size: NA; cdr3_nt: TGCAGTGCTAGCTCTTCGGAATTACCTAGCAATCAGCCCCAGCATTTT; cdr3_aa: CSASSSELPSNQPQHF
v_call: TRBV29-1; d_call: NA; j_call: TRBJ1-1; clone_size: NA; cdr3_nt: TGCAGCGTTGAAAGGGAGCCGGATGAAGCTTTCTTT; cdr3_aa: CSVEREPDEAFF
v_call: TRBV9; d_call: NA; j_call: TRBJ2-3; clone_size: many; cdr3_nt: TGTGCCAGCAGCCCCCAATCCATCACAGATACGCAGTATTTT; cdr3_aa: CASSPQSITDTQYF
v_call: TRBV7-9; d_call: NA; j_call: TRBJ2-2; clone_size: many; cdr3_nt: TGTGCCAGCAGCTTAGCCGGGACACAAAACGGGGAGCTGTTTTTT; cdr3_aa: CASSLAGTQNGELFF
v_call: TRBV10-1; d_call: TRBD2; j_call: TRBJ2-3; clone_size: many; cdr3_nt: TGCGCCAGCAGTGGTCCGCTAGCGGGGGGGCAGGACCGTGCAGATACGCAGTATTTT; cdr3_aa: CASSGPLAGGQDRADTQYF
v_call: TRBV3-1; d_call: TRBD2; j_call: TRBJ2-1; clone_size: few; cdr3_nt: TGTGCCAGCAGCCAAGAGCGGGGGGCAGGGTACAATGAGCAGTTCTTC; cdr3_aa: CASSQERGAGYNEQFF
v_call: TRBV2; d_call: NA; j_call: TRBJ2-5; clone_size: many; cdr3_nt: TGTGCCAGCAGTGAGATCCAAGAGACCCAGTACTTC; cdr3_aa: CASSEIQETQYF